The TCR beta chain described here comes from a study of cytomegalovirus exposure and HLA in healthy donors. The V gene lost 5 bases and the J gene lost 0 bases, with 13 bases spanning the gap. The CDR3 has 15 residues. The germline V gene has CDR1 MDHEN and CDR2 SYDVKM. Researchers ran the PCR with 60 Vbeta and 13 Jbeta primers. Clones were read by immunoSEQ multiplex PCR, and TCRdb kept only the in-frame ones, dropping some. The data show about 140,000 clones, with 80% seen just once and 2% to 2.5% held by the top ten. The chain joins TRBV28 to TRBJ1-1, with D unclear. The sequencing input was PBMCs. This clonotype was obtained from a man in his forties or fifties in good health and CMV-seronegative. DNA for the CDR3: TGTGCCAGCAGTACCTCGACACCCTTGAACACTGAAGCTTTCTTT. Translation: CASSTSTPLNTEAFF.